This T cell receptor beta chain was sequenced in a study of cytomegalovirus exposure and HLA in healthy donors. Turning to this clone: Antigen specificity is unknown.

Whole-study findings and limits: Analysis was carried out at a later point, and it linked a missense DCLRE1C variant to TCR beta V- and J-gene trimming. A list of around 160 TCR beta chains associated with cytomegalovirus was given.

Amplification used 60 Vbeta primers and 13 Jbeta primers. The authors' processing: About 10 million shared chains were among around 80 million unique TCR beta chains counted in a later analysis. Sequencing used immunoSEQ multiplex PCR; TCRdb keeps in-frame clones, though not all of them. V, J and clone size were drawn from that table, and D and trimming were deduced from the DNA. The sample consists of 150,000 to 160,000 clones, roughly 80% of them appearing once. Germline-derived CDR1 and CDR2 are MNHNY and SVGAGI (reference sequence). V lost 6 bases and J lost 3, with 13 bases in between. The CDR3 has 14 amino acids. This cohort consisted of healthy bone marrow donors.

The material sequenced was PBMCs. The gene calls are TRBV6-6 and TRBJ2-3; D is unclear. The receptor comes from a man in his thirties or forties in good health and CMV-seropositive. The CDR3 spells CASRPTQVTDTQYF. DNA for the CDR3: TGTGCCAGCAGACCAACTCAGGTTACAGATACGCAGTATTTT.